This TCR beta chain was profiled in a study of T cell repertoires in cytomegalovirus infection (dated by TCRdb to 2018 to 2020). With regard to the full study: Donor HLA type was relevant to the analysis, because carriage of CMV infection together with the matching HLA type was indicated by public TCR beta signatures.

In the germline V gene (reference sequence), CDR1 corresponds to DFQATT and CDR2 to SNEGSKA. The CDR3, cysteine through phenylalanine, is 13 amino acids long. Only the CDR3 portion is preserved as DNA: 39 bases, with reading frame beginning at the first base. Trimming takes 6 bases from V and 8 bases from J, and the germline ends sit 19 bases apart. Comment on this clonotype: The antigen this receptor binds is unknown. It has no much larger one-base neighbor in the sample; base qualities were not kept.

General study outcomes and caveats: In both this cohort and an independent approximately 370-donor cohort, the cumulative frequency of public TCR beta family members distinguished carriers of CMV infection plus the relevant HLA type. The ex vivo response was dominated by HLA-C-restricted CMV-specific TCR beta clonotypes, which also provided the single most frequent clonotype in two of eight donors.

The data were produced on an Illumina HiSeq 1500. TCRdb reprocessed the public reads (quality trimming at Q25 with fastp, clone calling with MiXCR) and kept in-frame beta chains. Each entry is one CDR3 protein sequence, shown with its most common DNA and genes. This sample holds 150,000 to 200,000 distinct CDR3 sequences; 14% were observed only once. Of the sample, 27% is held by the ten largest clones. The specimen sequenced was PBMCs. The receptor comes from a human donor in good health (CMV status not recorded). Some clones in this sample may be carry-over from other donors' samples. The chain is assembled from TRBV20-1 and TRBJ1-2; 5 matching bases give a weak D call of TRBD1. The nucleotide sequence reads TGCAGTGCCTATCGGGACGCAGGAGGGGGCTACACCTTC. Protein translation: CSAYRDAGGGYTF.